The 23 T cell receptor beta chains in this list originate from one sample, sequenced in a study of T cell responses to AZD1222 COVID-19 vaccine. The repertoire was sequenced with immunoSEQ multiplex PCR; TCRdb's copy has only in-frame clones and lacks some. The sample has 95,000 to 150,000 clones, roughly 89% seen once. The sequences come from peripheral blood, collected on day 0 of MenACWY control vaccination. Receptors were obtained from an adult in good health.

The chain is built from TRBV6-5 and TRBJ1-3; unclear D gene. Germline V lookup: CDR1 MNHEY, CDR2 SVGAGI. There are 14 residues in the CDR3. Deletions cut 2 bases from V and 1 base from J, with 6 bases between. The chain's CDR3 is CASSYRPSGNTIYF. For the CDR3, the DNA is TGTGCCAGCAGTTACCGGCCATCTGGAAACACCATATATTTT.

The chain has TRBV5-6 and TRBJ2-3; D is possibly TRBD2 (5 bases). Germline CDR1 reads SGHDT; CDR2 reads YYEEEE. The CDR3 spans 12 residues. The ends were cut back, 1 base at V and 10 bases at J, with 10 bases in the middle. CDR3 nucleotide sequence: TGTGCCAGCAGCTTGTTTGGGAGATCGCAGTATTTT. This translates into CASSLFGRSQYF.

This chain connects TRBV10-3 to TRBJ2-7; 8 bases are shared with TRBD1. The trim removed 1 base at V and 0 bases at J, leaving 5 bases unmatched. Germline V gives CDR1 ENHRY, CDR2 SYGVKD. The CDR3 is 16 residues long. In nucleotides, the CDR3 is TGTGCCATCAGTGAGTTAATGACAGGGGACTCCTACGAGCAGTACTTC. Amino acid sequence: CAISELMTGDSYEQYF.

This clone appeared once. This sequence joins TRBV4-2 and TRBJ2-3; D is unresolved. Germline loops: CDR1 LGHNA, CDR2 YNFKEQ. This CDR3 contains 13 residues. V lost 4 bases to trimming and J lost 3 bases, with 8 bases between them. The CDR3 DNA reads TGTGCCAGCAGCCCCCGGGCGACAGATACGCAGTATTTT. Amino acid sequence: CASSPRATDTQYF.

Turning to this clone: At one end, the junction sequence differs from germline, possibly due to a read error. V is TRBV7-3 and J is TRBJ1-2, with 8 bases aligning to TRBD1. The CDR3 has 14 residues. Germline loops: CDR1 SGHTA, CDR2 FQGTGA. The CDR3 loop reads CASSLTGQDYGYTF. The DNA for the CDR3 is TGTGCCAGCAGTTTAACGGGACAGGATTATGGCTACACCTTC.

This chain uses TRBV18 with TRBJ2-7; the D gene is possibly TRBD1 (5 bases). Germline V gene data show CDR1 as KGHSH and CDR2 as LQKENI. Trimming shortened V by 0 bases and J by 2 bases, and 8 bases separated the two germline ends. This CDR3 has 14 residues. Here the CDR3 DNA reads TGTGCCAGCTCACCACCGGGGCTAGCCTACGAGCAGTACTTC. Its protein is CASSPPGLAYEQYF.

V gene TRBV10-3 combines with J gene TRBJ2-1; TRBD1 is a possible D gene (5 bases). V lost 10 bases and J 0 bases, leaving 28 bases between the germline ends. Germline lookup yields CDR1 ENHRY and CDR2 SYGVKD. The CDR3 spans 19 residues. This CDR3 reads CATQLAVGQGTASYNEQFF. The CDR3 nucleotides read TGTGCCACTCAATTGGCCGTAGGTCAGGGAACGGCCTCCTACAATGAGCAGTTCTTC.

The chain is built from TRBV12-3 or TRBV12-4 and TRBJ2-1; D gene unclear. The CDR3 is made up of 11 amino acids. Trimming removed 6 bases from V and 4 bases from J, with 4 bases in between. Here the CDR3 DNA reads TGTGCCAGCAGCCAATACAATGAGCAGTTCTTC. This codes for CASSQYNEQFF.

The CDR3 is CASSKTGNNQPQHF. Written as DNA, the CDR3 is TGTGCCAGTAGTAAAACAGGGAACAATCAGCCCCAGCATTTT. V usage is TRBV19 and J usage is TRBJ1-5; the D gene is possibly TRBD1 (6 bases). The V gene's germline CDR1 is LNHDA and CDR2 SQIVND (reference sequence). Trimming removed 4 bases at V and 3 bases at J, with 10 bases between. This CDR3 has 14 residues.

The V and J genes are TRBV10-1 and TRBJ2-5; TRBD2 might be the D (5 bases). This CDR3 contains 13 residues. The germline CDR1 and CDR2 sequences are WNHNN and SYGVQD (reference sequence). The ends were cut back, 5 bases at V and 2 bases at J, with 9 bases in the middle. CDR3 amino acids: CASSSGIQETQYF. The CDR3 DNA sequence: TGCGCCAGCAGTTCCGGGATTCAAGAGACCCAGTACTTC.

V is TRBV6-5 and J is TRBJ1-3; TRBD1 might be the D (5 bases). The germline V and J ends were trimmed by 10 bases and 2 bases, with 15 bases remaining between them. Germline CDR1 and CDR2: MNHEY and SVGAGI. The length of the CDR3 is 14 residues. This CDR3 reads CATSPRGAGNTIYF. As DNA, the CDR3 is TGTGCCACCTCCCCGAGGGGTGCTGGAAACACCATATATTTT.

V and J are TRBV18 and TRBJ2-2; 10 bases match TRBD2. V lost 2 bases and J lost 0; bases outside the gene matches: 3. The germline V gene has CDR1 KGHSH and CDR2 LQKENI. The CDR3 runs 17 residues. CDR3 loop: CASSPKSGRANTGELFF. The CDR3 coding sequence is TGTGCCAGCTCACCAAAGAGCGGGAGGGCGAACACCGGGGAGCTGTTTTTT.

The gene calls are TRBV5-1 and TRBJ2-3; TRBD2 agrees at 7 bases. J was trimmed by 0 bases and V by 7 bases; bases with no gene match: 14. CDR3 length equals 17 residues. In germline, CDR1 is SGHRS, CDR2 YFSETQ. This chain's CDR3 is CASGEAKPSGSTDTQYF. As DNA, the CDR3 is TGCGCCAGCGGAGAGGCTAAACCTAGCGGCAGCACAGATACGCAGTATTTT.

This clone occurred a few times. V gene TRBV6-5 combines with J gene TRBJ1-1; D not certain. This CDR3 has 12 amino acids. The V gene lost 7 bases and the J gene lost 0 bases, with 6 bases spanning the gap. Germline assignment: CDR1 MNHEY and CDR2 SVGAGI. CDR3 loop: CASISMNTEAFF. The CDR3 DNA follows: TGTGCCAGCATCTCTATGAACACTGAAGCTTTCTTT.

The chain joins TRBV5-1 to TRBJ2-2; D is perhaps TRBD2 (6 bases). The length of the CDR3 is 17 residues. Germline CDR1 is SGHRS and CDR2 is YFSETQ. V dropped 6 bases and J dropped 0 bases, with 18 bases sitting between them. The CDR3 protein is CASTPSVAGPNTGELFF. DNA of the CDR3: TGCGCCAGCACCCCCTCGGTTGCGGGGCCGAACACCGGGGAGCTGTTTTTT.

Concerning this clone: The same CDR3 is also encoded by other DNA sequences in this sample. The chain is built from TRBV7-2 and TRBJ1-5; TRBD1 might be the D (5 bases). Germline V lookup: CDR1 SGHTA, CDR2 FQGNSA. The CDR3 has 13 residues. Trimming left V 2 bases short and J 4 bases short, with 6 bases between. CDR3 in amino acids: CASSLRGNQPQHF. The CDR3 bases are TGTGCCAGCAGCTTACGGGGGAATCAGCCCCAGCATTTT.

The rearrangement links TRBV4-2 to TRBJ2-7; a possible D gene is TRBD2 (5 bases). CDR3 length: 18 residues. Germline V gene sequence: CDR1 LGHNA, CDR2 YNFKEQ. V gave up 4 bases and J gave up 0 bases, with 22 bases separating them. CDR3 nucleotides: TGTGCCAGCAGCCCCCAAGAACTAGTGGCGGGCGGCTCCTACGAGCAGTACTTC. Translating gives CASSPQELVAGGSYEQYF.

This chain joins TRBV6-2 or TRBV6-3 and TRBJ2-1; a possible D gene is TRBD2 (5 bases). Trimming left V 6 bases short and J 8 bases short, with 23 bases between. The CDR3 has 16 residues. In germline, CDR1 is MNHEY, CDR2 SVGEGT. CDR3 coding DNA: TGTGCCAGCAGCCCTACTAGTAACCACGCCAGCGATGAGCAGTTCTTC. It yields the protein CASSPTSNHASDEQFF.

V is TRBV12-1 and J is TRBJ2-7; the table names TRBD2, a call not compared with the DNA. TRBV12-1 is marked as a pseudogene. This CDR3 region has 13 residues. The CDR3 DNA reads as TGTGCCAGCAGCTTTAGCATCGCCTACGAGCAGTACTTC. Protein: CASSFSIAYEQYF.

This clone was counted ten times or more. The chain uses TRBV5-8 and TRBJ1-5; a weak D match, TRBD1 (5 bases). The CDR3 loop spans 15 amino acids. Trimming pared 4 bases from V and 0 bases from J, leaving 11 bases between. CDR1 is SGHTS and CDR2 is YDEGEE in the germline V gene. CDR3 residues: CASSRYRISNQPQHF. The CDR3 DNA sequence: TGTGCCAGCAGCCGTTACAGGATTAGCAATCAGCCCCAGCATTTT.

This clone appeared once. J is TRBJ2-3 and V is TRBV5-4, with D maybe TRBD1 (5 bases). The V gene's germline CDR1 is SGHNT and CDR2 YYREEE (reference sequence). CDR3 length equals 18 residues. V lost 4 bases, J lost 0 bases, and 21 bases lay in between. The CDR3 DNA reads TGTGCCAGCAGCACGAGCATACCCGGACAAGGTAGCACAGATACGCAGTATTTT. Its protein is CASSTSIPGQGSTDTQYF.

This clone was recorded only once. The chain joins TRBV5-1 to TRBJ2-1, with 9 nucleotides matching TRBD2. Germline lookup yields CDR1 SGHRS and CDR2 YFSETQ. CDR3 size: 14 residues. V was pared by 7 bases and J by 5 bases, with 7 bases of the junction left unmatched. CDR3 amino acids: CASSGTSTDNEQFF. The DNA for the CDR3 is TGCGCCAGCTCCGGGACTAGCACCGACAATGAGCAGTTCTTC.

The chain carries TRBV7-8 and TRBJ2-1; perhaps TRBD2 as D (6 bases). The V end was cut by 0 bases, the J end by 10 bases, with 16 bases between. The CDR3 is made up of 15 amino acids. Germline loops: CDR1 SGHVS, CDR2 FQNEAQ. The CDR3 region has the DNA TGTGCCAGCAGCTTAGCTCGGGTGACTAGTGGCGAGCAGTTCTTC. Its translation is CASSLARVTSGEQFF.